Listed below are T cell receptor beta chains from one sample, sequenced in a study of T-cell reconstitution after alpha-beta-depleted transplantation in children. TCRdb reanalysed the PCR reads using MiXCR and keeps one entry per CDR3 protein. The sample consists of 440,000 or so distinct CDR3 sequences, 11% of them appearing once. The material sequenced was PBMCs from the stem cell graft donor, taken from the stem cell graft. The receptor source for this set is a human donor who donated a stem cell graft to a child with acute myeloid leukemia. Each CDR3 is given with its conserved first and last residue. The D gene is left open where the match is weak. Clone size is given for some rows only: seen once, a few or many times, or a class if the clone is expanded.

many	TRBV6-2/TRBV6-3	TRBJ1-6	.	TGTGCCAGCAGTTACTCGGGCCTCGGGATCACAGGTCTTCTCGGGTCACCCCTCCACTTT	CASSYSGLGITGLLGSPLHF
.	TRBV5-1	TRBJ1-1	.	TGCGCCAGCAGCCGTGACACAAGGGACACTGAAGCTTTCTTT	CASSRDTRDTEAFF
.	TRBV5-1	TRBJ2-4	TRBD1	TGCGCCAGCAACCCGGGACAGGGTCAAAACATTCAGTACTTC	CASNPGQGQNIQYF
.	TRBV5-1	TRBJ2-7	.	TGCGCCAGCAGCCCACTCGGTTCCTCCTACGAGCAGTACTTC	CASSPLGSSYEQYF
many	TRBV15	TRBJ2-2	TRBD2	TGTGCCACCAGCAGAGGTCGGGAGGGCCCAAACACCGGGGAGCTGTTTTTT	CATSRGREGPNTGELFF
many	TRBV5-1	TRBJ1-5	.	TGCGCCAGCAGCCCCGAGGGGTCTGGCAATCAGCCCCAGCATTTT	CASSPEGSGNQPQHF
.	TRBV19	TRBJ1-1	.	TGTGCCAGTGACGACAACACTGAAGCTTTCTTT	CASDDNTEAFF
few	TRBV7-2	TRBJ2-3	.	TGTGCCAGCAGCCCTCTAGCAGGAGATACGCAGTATTTT	CASSPLAGDTQYF
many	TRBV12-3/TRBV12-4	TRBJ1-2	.	TGTGCCATCAGCCCTGGATTGAACTATGGCTACACCTTC	CAISPGLNYGYTF
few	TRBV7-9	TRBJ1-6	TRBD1	TGTGCCAGCAGCGTACAGGGGTTCCATTCACCCCTCCACTTT	CASSVQGFHSPLHF
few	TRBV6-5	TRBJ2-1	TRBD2	TGTGCCAGCAGTTACTCGGAAGCGGGGGCCAACTACAATGAGCAGTTCTTC	CASSYSEAGANYNEQFF
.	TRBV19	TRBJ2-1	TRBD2	TGTGCCACCAGGACTAGAGACAATGAGCAGTTCTTC	CATRTRDNEQFF
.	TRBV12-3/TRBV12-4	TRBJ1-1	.	TGTGCCAGCAGTCCAAACCTGGGGACTGAAGCTTTCTTT	CASSPNLGTEAFF
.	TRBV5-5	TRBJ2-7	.	TGTGCCAGCAGCTTTCTCCCAGCCTACGAGCAGTACTTC	CASSFLPAYEQYF
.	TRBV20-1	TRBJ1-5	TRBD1	TGCAGTGCAGGACAGGGATCAAGTCAGCCCCAGCATTTT	CSAGQGSSQPQHF
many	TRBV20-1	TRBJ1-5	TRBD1	TGCAGTGCTCTCCCCGGGGGAAGACAGGGTAGCCAGCCCCAGCATTTT	CSALPGGRQGSQPQHF
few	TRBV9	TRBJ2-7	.	TGTGCCAGCAGCGTAGGAGAACAGGGAACCTACGAGCAGTACTTC	CASSVGEQGTYEQYF
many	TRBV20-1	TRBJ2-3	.	TGCAGTGCTGTAGCGGAGAATACAGATACGCAGTATTTT	CSAVAENTDTQYF
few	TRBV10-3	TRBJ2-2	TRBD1	TGTGCCATCAGTACCGGGACAGGGAACACCGGGGAGCTGTTTTTT	CAISTGTGNTGELFF
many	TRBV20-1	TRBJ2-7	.	TGCAGTGCCCCGGGCCAGGGCAGCTCCTACGAGCAGTACTTC	CSAPGQGSSYEQYF
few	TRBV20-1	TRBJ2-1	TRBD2	TGCAGTGCTACTCTAGCGGCCTCCTACAATGAGCAGTTCTTC	CSATLAASYNEQFF
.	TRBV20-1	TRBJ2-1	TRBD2	TGCAGTGCTAGAGGACTAGCGGGAGGAGATGAGCAGTTCTTC	CSARGLAGGDEQFF
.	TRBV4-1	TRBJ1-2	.	TGCGCCAGCAGCCTACAGATCGTTAACTATGGCTACACCTTC	CASSLQIVNYGYTF
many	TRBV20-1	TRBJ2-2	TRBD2	TGCAGTGTGGGCGGGAGGAACACCGGGGAGCTGTTTTTT	CSVGGRNTGELFF
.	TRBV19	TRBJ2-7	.	TGTGCCAGTAGTTGGGAGAGCGATGGGGAGCAGTACTTC	CASSWESDGEQYF
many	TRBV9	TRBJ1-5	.	TGTGCCAACCACAGCGGTCGTCATCAGCCCCAGCATTTT	CANHSGRHQPQHF
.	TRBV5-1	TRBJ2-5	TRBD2	TGCGCCAGCAGCTTCGGGAGGGCCAAGGAAGAGACCCAGTACTTC	CASSFGRAKEETQYF
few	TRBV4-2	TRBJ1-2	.	TGTGCCAGCAGCCAAGCCGGGACCGATGGCTATGGCTACACCTTC	CASSQAGTDGYGYTF
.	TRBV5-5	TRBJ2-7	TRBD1	TGTGCCAGCAGCTTGCGGTTTCAGGGGGCCTACGAGCAGTACTTC	CASSLRFQGAYEQYF
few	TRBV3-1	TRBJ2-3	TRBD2	TGTGCCAGCAGCCAAAGTAGCGGGGGCACGCAGTATTTT	CASSQSSGGTQYF
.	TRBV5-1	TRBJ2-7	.	TGCGCCAGCAGCTTGATGTCCGAGCAGTACTTC	CASSLMSEQYF
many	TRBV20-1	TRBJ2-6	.	TGCAGTGCTCCTAACTCTGGGGCCAACGTCCTGACTTTC	CSAPNSGANVLTF
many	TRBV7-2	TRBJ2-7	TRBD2	TGTGCCAGCACCATTAGCGGGAGGGCAAGGCGGGACGAGCAGTACTTC	CASTISGRARRDEQYF
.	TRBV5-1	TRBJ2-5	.	TGCGCCAGCAGCAGACAACAACAGGAGGGTCGGGAGACCCAGTACTTC	CASSRQQQEGRETQYF
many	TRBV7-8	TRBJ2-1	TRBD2	TGTGCCAGCAGCTTAGCGCGGGGGACTAGCCGGGAGCAGTTCTTC	CASSLARGTSREQFF
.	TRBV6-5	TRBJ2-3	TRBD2	TGTGCCAGCAGTTACTCTCCCTCACTAGCGGGGGGTACCGGGGATACGCAGTATTTT	CASSYSPSLAGGTGDTQYF
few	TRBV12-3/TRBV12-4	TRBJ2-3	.	TGTGCCAGCAGTCTTCGGTCCCCACCTGATACGCAGTATTTT	CASSLRSPPDTQYF
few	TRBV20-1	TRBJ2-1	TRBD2	TGCAGTGCTGGGACTAGCGGGAGAGCCTACAATGAGCAGTTCTTC	CSAGTSGRAYNEQFF
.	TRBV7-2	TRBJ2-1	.	TGTGCCAGCAGCTTAGTTGGGACTTTGGGCGATGAGCAGTTCTTC	CASSLVGTLGDEQFF
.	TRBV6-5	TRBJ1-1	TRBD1	TGTGCCAGCAGTTCCGGGACAGCGGACACTGAAGCTTTCTTT	CASSSGTADTEAFF